The 15 T cell receptor beta chains reported below all come from one sample, sequenced in a study of CD8 T cells in seronegative destructive rheumatoid arthritis. Using immunoSEQ multiplex PCR, the repertoire was profiled, and TCRdb retains in-frame clones only, with some absent. The sample consists of roughly 13,000 clones, 75% to 90% of them appearing once. The sequenced material came from CD8+ T cells from blood. The source is a woman aged 30 to 50 with seronegative destructive rheumatoid arthritis.

The chain combines TRBV7-9 with TRBJ2-7, with D perhaps matching TRBD2 (6 bases). The CDR3 runs 17 residues. Germline values: CDR1 SEHNR, CDR2 FQNEAQ (reference sequence). Deletions cut 5 bases from V and 4 bases from J, with 24 bases between. The CDR3 DNA reads as TGTGCCAGCAGCCTCCGGGTGGGGGACCGGGGGTCGTACGAGCAGTACTTC. This encodes CASSLRVGDRGSYEQYF.

This clone was seen just once. The chain joins TRBV2 to TRBJ1-5; 7 bases line up with TRBD1. Germline trimming cut 8 bases from V and 4 bases from J; bases unmatched to any gene: 8. The CDR3 is 14 residues long. Looked up from germline, CDR1 is SNHLY and CDR2 is FYNNEI. CDR3 sequence (DNA): TGTGCCAGCGAGACAGGGTCGTCGAATCAGCCCCAGCATTTT. This encodes CASETGSSNQPQHF.

V and J are TRBV6-1 and TRBJ1-5, with D perhaps matching TRBD1 (6 bases). Trimming left V 3 bases short and J 6 bases short, with 15 bases between. The CDR3 loop spans 15 amino acids. CDR1 is MNHNS and CDR2 is SASEGT in the germline V gene. The CDR3 bases are TGTGCCAGCAGTGACAATCTTATAGGGGGTCAGCCCCAGCATTTT. Amino acids: CASSDNLIGGQPQHF.

This chain joins TRBV29-1 and TRBJ2-7; 9 bases are shared with TRBD1. V lost 3 bases and J lost 3; bases outside the gene matches: 9. The CDR3 contains 15 residues. Germline loops: CDR1 SQVTM, CDR2 ANQGSEA. CDR3 in amino acids: CSVEKRDREGYEQYF. CDR3 coding DNA: TGCAGCGTTGAGAAGAGGGACAGGGAGGGCTACGAGCAGTACTTC.

V and J are TRBV25-1 and TRBJ2-5; D is possibly TRBD2 (5 bases). The J call may be wrong; the DNA end is better matched by TRBJ2-7. CDR3 length: 14 residues. Germline values: CDR1 MGHDK, CDR2 SYGVNS. This CDR3 reads CASSPSRVTDEQYF. The CDR3 DNA is TGTGCCAGCAGTCCTTCGAGGGTTACCGACGAGCAGTACTTC.

A single count supports this clone. J is TRBJ1-1 and V is TRBV19; D not certain. There are 13 residues in the CDR3. Germline loops: CDR1 LNHDA, CDR2 SQIVND (reference sequence). V lost 2 bases to trimming and J lost 7 bases, with 11 bases between them. The CDR3 here is CASSILSGNEAFF. Here the CDR3 DNA reads TGTGCCAGTAGTATATTATCCGGTAATGAAGCTTTCTTT.

The V and J genes are TRBV19 and TRBJ1-4; 8 bases align to TRBD1. Germline trimming cut 4 bases from V and 8 bases from J; bases unmatched to any gene: 12. This CDR3 comprises 16 residues. The germline CDR1 and CDR2 sequences are LNHDA and SQIVND (reference sequence). The DNA of the CDR3 is TGTGCCAGTAGTACCCCCGCGGGACAGGTGGGGGAAAAACTGTTTTTT. Translated, it gives CASSTPAGQVGEKLFF.

J is TRBJ1-6 and V is TRBV5-5, with 9 nucleotides matching TRBD1. There are 18 residues in the CDR3. Germline CDR1 SGHKS, CDR2 YYEKEE (reference sequence). J was trimmed by 9 bases and V by 1 base; bases with no gene match: 14. CDR3 sequence: CASSLKWQTQGAGSPLHF. CDR3 nucleotides: TGTGCCAGCAGCTTGAAATGGCAAACACAGGGGGCGGGTTCACCCCTCCACTTT.

The chain's CDR3 is CASSLLGTSGGIETQYF. CDR3 nucleotide sequence: TGTGCCAGCAGCTTACTTGGGACTAGCGGGGGGATTGAGACCCAGTACTTC. The rearrangement uses TRBV7-2 and TRBJ2-5, with TRBD2 identical over 15 bases. This CDR3 has 17 amino acids. Germline CDR1 and CDR2: SGHTA and FQGNSA. The trim removed 2 bases at V and 5 bases at J, leaving 6 bases unmatched.

The rearrangement joins TRBV4-2 to TRBJ2-3; the match to TRBD2 covers 7 bases. V dropped 0 bases and J dropped 2; count of bases not matched to a gene: 2. Germline V lookup: CDR1 LGHNA, CDR2 YNFKEQ. The CDR3 runs 15 residues. The CDR3 DNA is TGTGCCAGCAGCCAAGAGCGGGGGATCACAGATACGCAGTATTTT. Translation: CASSQERGITDTQYF.

The chain employs TRBV9 and TRBJ2-1; D is unclear. There are 15 residues in the CDR3. V lost 0 bases and J lost 4, with 11 bases in between. Germline V gene lookup returns CDR1 SGDLS and CDR2 YYNGEE. CDR3 sequence: CASSVVENPYNEQFF. CDR3 in DNA: TGTGCCAGCAGCGTAGTAGAGAATCCGTACAATGAGCAGTTCTTC.

V and J are TRBV6-6 and TRBJ1-1, with D uncertain. Germline V gene data show CDR1 as MNHNY and CDR2 as SVGAGI (reference sequence). The CDR3 has 12 residues. The germline V and J ends were trimmed by 7 bases and 3 bases, with 9 bases remaining between them. CDR3 coding DNA: TGTGCCAGCACAATCGGAGACACTGAAGCTTTCTTT. Translating it yields CASTIGDTEAFF.

The chain has TRBV30 and TRBJ2-1; D gene uncertain. The ends were cut back, 1 base at V and 2 bases at J, with 6 bases in the middle. Germline loops: CDR1 GTSNPN, CDR2 SVGIG (reference sequence). CDR3 length equals 13 residues. The CDR3 spells CAWSATAYNEQFF. The CDR3 nucleotides are TGTGCCTGGAGTGCAACAGCCTACAATGAGCAGTTCTTC.

J is TRBJ2-1 and V is TRBV4-2; 9 bases agree with TRBD2. The CDR3 is made up of 19 amino acids. With 1 base clipped from V and 9 bases from J, the junction kept 19 bases outside the gene matches. The germline V gene has CDR1 LGHNA and CDR2 YNFKEQ. CDR3 nucleotides: TGTGCCAGCAGCCAAGCCCTCCTGTTACTGGTAGCGGGGGAGTCTGAGCAGTTCTTC. It yields the protein CASSQALLLLVAGESEQFF.

J is TRBJ2-3 and V is TRBV7-9; TRBD2 aligns across 12 bases. The J segment lost 7 bases and the V segment lost 5 bases, leaving 19 bases of the junction unmatched. This CDR3 contains 19 residues. The V gene's germline CDR1 is SEHNR and CDR2 FQNEAQ (reference sequence). The CDR3, as DNA: TGTGCCAGCAGCACACGGACTAGCGGGGCGTCATTAAGGGAAAATACGCAGTATTTT. Its protein product is CASSTRTSGASLRENTQYF.